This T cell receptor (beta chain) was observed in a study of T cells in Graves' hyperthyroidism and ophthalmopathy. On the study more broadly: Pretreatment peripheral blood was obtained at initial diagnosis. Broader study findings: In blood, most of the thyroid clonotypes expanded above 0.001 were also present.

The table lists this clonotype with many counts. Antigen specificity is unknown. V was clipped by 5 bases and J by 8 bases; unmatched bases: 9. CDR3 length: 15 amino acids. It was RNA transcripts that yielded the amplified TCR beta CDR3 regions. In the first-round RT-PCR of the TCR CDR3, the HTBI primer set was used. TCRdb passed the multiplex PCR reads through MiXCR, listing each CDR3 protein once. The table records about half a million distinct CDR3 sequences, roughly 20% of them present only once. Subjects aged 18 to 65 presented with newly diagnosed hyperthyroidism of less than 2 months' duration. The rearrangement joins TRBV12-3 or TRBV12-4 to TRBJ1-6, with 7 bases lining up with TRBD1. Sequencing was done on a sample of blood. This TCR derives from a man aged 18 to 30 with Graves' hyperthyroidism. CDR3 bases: TGTGCCAGCAGTCCCCGGGGCAGGGGGGATTCACCCCTCCACTTT. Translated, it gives CASSPRGRGDSPLHF.